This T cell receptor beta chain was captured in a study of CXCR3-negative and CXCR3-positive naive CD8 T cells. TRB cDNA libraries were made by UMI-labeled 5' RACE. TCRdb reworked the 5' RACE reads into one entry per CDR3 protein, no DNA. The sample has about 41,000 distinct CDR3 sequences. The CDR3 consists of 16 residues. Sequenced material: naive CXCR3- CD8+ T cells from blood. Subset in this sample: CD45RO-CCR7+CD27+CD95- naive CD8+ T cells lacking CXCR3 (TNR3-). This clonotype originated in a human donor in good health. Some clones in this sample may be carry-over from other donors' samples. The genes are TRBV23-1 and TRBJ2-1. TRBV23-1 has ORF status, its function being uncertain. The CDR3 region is CASTQEDRRSYNEQFF.